Here is one T cell receptor (beta chain) with its context. Repertoires were generated with immunoSEQ multiplex PCR, while TCRdb's copy carries only in-frame clones and drops some. There are about 350,000 clones in the sample; approximately 90% occur only once, and about 5% lies in the top ten. The data belong to a study of Ad26.COV2.S vaccination and SARS-CoV-2 variants. Study information: Donor got 5x10^10 or 1x10^11 viral particles of Ad26.COV2.S.

Indicated treatment: over 15 received Ad26.COV2.S at low or high dose, single or two shots; 5 received placebo; per-sample allocation not given. The investigators took samples on day 63 after the first vaccine or placebo injection. The CDR3 extends over 14 amino acids. CDR1 SEHNR and CDR2 FQNEAQ come from the germline V gene (reference sequence). V was pared by 5 bases and J by 5 bases, with 15 bases between. Material: peripheral blood, obtained in a trial of Ad26.COV2.S vaccine versus placebo. This receptor was obtained from a person between 18 and 65 years old who received the Ad26.COV2.S COVID-19 vaccine or a placebo. The rearrangement joins TRBV7-9 to TRBJ2-5; D not certain. CDR3 nucleotides: TGTGCCAGCAGCCATGACCCGCGGTTGGAGACCCAGTACTTC. Its translation is CASSHDPRLETQYF.